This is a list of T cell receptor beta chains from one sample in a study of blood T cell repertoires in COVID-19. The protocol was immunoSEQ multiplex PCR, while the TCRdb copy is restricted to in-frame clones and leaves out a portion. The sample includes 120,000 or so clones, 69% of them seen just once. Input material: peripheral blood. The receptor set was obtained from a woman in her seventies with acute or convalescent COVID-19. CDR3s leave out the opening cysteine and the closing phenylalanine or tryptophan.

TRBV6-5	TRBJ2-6	AVAGSSGANVLT
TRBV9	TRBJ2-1	ASSTTSGGGNEQF
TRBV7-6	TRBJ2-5	ASRSAGLPEETQY
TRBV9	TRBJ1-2	ASSPTQGRRQGYT
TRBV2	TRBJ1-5	ASSVQGNVGQPQH
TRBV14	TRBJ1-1	ASSHPTGGTEAF
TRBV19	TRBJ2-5	ASSTYRKETQY
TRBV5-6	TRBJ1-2	ASSSGELINYGYT
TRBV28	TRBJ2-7	ATLRQGVREQY
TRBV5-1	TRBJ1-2	ASSEWTGVGYT
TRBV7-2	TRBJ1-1	ASSLGQGRTEAF
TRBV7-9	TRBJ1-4	ASRTGSNEKLF
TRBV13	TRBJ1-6	ASSLDGGSSYNSPLH
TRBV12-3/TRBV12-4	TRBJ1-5	ASSLDGQPQH
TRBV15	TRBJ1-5	ATSGETGGNQPQH
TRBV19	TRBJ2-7	ASRYTSRGSYEQY
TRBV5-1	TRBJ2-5	ASSPGQGQETQY
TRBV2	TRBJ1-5	ASSENNSNQPQH
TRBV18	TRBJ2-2	ASSGTSGNTGELF
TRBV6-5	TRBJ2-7	ASSPDRGIRQY
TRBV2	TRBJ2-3	ASSDRGLTDTQY
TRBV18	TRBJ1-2	ASSPGDTLSGGYT
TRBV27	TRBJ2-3	ASRPRPEGDTQY
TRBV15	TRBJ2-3	ATSRGTSGWASTDTQY
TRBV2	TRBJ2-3	ASNPGQGADTQY
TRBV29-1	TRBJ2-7	SVVVSQGVHEQY
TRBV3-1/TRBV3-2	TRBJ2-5	ASYLSGQIGETQY
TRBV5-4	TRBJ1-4	ASSLEGTGNEKLF
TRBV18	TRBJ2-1	ASSPPVVWEQF